These T cell receptor beta chains were read from a single sample in a study of OX40 agonist ivuxolimab in advanced cancers. The method was immunoSEQ multiplex PCR; TCRdb's version includes in-frame clones alone and lacks a portion of them. This repertoire shows about 54,000 clones, approximately 90% found once; its top ten account for around 12%. Sequencing used CD4+ or CD8+ T cells sorted from blood, obtained in a trial of the OX40 agonist ivuxolimab. These receptors were taken from an adult with an advanced solid tumor such as melanoma, head and neck, liver or kidney cancer. Both conserved end residues are part of each CDR3. Each record gives: J gene, D gene, clone size, V gene, CDR3 DNA, CDR3 protein. A D gene is named only where the DNA matches it firmly. Rows give clone size only sometimes, using once, few, many, or a class for an expanded clone.

j_call: TRBJ2-2
d_call: NA
clone_size: NA
v_call: TRBV5-1
cdr3_nt: TGCGCCAGCAGCTTGGTCAGGGGGGACACCGGGGAGCTGTTTTTT
cdr3_aa: CASSLVRGDTGELFF

j_call: TRBJ2-3
d_call: NA
clone_size: NA
v_call: TRBV5-1
cdr3_nt: TGCGCCAGCAGCCCTTCCCGGGGCGGCTCAGATACGCAGTATTTT
cdr3_aa: CASSPSRGGSDTQYF

j_call: TRBJ2-1
d_call: NA
clone_size: NA
v_call: TRBV11-2
cdr3_nt: TGTGCCAGCAGCTTCGGGACTGCCGGCGGGCAGTTCTTC
cdr3_aa: CASSFGTAGGQFF

j_call: TRBJ2-7
d_call: NA
clone_size: once
v_call: TRBV28
cdr3_nt: TGTGCCAGCAGTTTAGTCGGGCTTAGGGACGAGCAGTACTTC
cdr3_aa: CASSLVGLRDEQYF

j_call: TRBJ1-4
d_call: NA
clone_size: NA
v_call: TRBV4-1
cdr3_nt: TGCGCCAGCAGCCTTCATACAGGGATAGCTAATGAAAAACTGTTTTTT
cdr3_aa: CASSLHTGIANEKLFF

j_call: TRBJ1-2
d_call: NA
clone_size: NA
v_call: TRBV27
cdr3_nt: TGTGCCAGCAGTTTTGTCGGGAAGGGGAATGGCTACACCTTC
cdr3_aa: CASSFVGKGNGYTF

j_call: TRBJ2-3
d_call: TRBD2
clone_size: NA
v_call: TRBV19
cdr3_nt: TGTGCCAGTAGTATCTCCCGGGGCGGGGGAACAGATACGCAGTATTTT
cdr3_aa: CASSISRGGGTDTQYF

j_call: TRBJ1-2
d_call: NA
clone_size: NA
v_call: TRBV5-1
cdr3_nt: TGCGCCAGCAGCTTGGACCTTTTCTATGGCTACACCTTC
cdr3_aa: CASSLDLFYGYTF

j_call: TRBJ1-4
d_call: NA
clone_size: NA
v_call: TRBV5-4
cdr3_nt: TGTGCCAGCAGCTTGAGAGGAAAACTGTTTTTT
cdr3_aa: CASSLRGKLFF

j_call: TRBJ2-5
d_call: NA
clone_size: NA
v_call: TRBV5-1
cdr3_nt: TGCGCCAGCAGCGTCGGACGCCAAGAGACCCAGTACTTC
cdr3_aa: CASSVGRQETQYF

j_call: TRBJ1-2
d_call: NA
clone_size: NA
v_call: TRBV19
cdr3_nt: TGTGCCAGTAGTATGATGGTAAACTATGGCTACACCTTC
cdr3_aa: CASSMMVNYGYTF

j_call: TRBJ2-1
d_call: TRBD1
clone_size: NA
v_call: TRBV11-2
cdr3_nt: TGTGCCAGCAGCTCCCGACAGGGGAATGAGCAGTTCTTC
cdr3_aa: CASSSRQGNEQFF

j_call: TRBJ1-2
d_call: NA
clone_size: NA
v_call: TRBV19
cdr3_nt: TGTGCCAGTAGTCCCGACGCTGGTGATGGCTACACCTTC
cdr3_aa: CASSPDAGDGYTF

j_call: TRBJ2-1
d_call: NA
clone_size: NA
v_call: TRBV9
cdr3_nt: TGTGCCAGCAGCGCCCCTCGGGGGTACGATGAGCAGTTCTTC
cdr3_aa: CASSAPRGYDEQFF

j_call: TRBJ2-7
d_call: TRBD1
clone_size: medium-sized
v_call: TRBV29-1
cdr3_nt: TGCAGCGTTCTACGTCTCCGGGACAGGCGAACCTACGAGCAGTACTTC
cdr3_aa: CSVLRLRDRRTYEQYF

j_call: TRBJ2-3
d_call: NA
clone_size: NA
v_call: TRBV25-1
cdr3_nt: TGTGCCAGCAGTCTAGGCCTTAGCACAGATACGCAGTATTTT
cdr3_aa: CASSLGLSTDTQYF

j_call: TRBJ1-4
d_call: TRBD1
clone_size: NA
v_call: TRBV2
cdr3_nt: TGTGCCAGCAGTGAGCAGGGGGCATCTAATGAAAAACTGTTTTTT
cdr3_aa: CASSEQGASNEKLFF

j_call: TRBJ2-7
d_call: TRBD2
clone_size: NA
v_call: TRBV19
cdr3_nt: TGTGCCAGTAGTATCTGGGGGACTACCTACGAGCAGTACTTC
cdr3_aa: CASSIWGTTYEQYF

j_call: TRBJ2-1
d_call: NA
clone_size: NA
v_call: TRBV9
cdr3_nt: TGTGCCAGCAGCGACGAATACAGCTCCTACAATGAGCAGTTCTTC
cdr3_aa: CASSDEYSSYNEQFF

j_call: TRBJ1-5
d_call: NA
clone_size: few
v_call: TRBV4-1
cdr3_nt: TGCGCCAGCAGCCAAGAACAGGGACCCTCACAGCCCCAGCATTTT
cdr3_aa: CASSQEQGPSQPQHF

j_call: TRBJ2-5
d_call: TRBD1
clone_size: NA
v_call: TRBV10-2
cdr3_nt: TGCGCCAGCTTACAGGGGGCCGGGACCCAGTACTTC
cdr3_aa: CASLQGAGTQYF